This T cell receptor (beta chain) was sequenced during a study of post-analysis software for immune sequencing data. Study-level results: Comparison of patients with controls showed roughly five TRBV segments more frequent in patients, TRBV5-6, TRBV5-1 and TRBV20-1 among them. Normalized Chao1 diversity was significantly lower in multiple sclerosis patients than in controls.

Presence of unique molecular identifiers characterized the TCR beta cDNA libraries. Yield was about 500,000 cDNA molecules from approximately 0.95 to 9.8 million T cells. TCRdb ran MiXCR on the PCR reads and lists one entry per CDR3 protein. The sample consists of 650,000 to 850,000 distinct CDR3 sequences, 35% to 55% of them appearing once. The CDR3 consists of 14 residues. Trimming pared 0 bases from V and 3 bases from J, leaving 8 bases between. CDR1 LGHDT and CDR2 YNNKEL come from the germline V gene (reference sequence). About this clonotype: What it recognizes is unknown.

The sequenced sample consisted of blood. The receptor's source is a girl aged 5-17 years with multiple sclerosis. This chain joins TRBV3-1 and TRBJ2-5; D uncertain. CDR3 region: CASSQEAGKETQYF. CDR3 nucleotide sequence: TGTGCCAGCAGCCAAGAAGCCGGAAAAGAGACCCAGTACTTC.